The next 27 T cell receptor beta chains were all read from a single sample in a study of radiotherapy plus CTLA-4 blockade in lung cancer. Clones were read by immunoSEQ multiplex PCR, and TCRdb kept only the in-frame ones, dropping some. In the table there are roughly 100,000 clones, approximately 82% of which are singletons. This specimen consisted of peripheral blood, obtained from a patient treated with radiotherapy plus ipilimumab. Source of these receptors: a human donor with non-small cell lung cancer that progressed on radiotherapy plus ipilimumab.

The rearrangement uses TRBV5-1 and TRBJ2-3; 7 bases map to TRBD2. V dropped 4 bases and J dropped 1; count of bases not matched to a gene: 6. Germline CDR1 is SGHRS and CDR2 is YFSETQ. This CDR3 region has 15 residues. The CDR3 bases are TGCGCCAGCAGCCCGGGACTAATGCGCACAGATACGCAGTATTTT. Amino acids: CASSPGLMRTDTQYF.

The genes are TRBV19 and TRBJ2-1, with 13 bases matching TRBD2. J gave up 5 bases and V 5 bases, and 6 bases lay outside the gene matches. This CDR3 is built from 16 residues. CDR1 and CDR2 (germline): LNHDA, SQIVND (reference sequence). CDR3 sequence (DNA): TGTGCCAGTAGTTCTCAACTAGCGGGAGGGCACAATGAGCAGTTCTTC. It encodes CASSSQLAGGHNEQFF.

The genes are TRBV4-1 and TRBJ1-4; no clear D gene. V lost 2 bases and J lost 6, with 4 bases in between. The CDR3 extends over 12 amino acids. CDR1 is MGHRA, CDR2 YSYEKL, per germline. CDR3 protein: CASSQPYEKLFF. Written as DNA, the CDR3 is TGCGCCAGCAGCCAACCGTATGAAAAACTGTTTTTT.

The chain carries TRBV4-1 and TRBJ2-3; 9 bases are a match to TRBD2. V shed 0 bases and J 2 bases; nucleotides not matched to a gene: 9. The CDR3 runs to 18 residues. CDR1 is MGHRA, CDR2 YSYEKL, per germline. The DNA of the CDR3 is TGCGCCAGCAGCCAAGATAAGGGCCTAGCGGGAACCACAGATACGCAGTATTTT. It yields the protein CASSQDKGLAGTTDTQYF.

The V gene is TRBV28, the J gene TRBJ2-5, with a possible D match to TRBD1 (7 bases). With 5 bases removed from V and 4 bases from J, the gap between germline ends came to 11 bases. The CDR3 consists of 13 residues. The germline V gene encodes CDR1 MDHEN and CDR2 SYDVKM. Written as DNA, the CDR3 is TGTGCCAGCAGTCCAGGGGGAGGAGAGACCCAGTACTTC. This sequence encodes CASSPGGGETQYF.

V is TRBV7-9 and J is TRBJ2-7; TRBD2 agrees at 11 bases. Germline CDR1 SEHNR, CDR2 FQNEAQ (reference sequence). CDR3 size: 15 residues. V was pared by 1 base and J by 7 bases, with 6 bases of the junction left unmatched. CDR3 protein: CASSLVLAGGQEQYF. In DNA, the CDR3 is TGTGCCAGCAGCTTAGTTTTAGCGGGAGGGCAGGAGCAGTACTTC. Supplemented by reference TRBV7-9 and TRBJ2-7, the full variable domain reads DTGVSQNPRHKITKRGQNVTFRCDPISEHNRLYWYRQTLGQGPEFLTYFQNEAQLEKSRLLSDRFSAERPKGSFSTLEIQRTEQGDSAMYLCASSLVLAGGQEQYFGPGTRLTVT.

In its sample, this clone was seen once. The V call is TRBV5-1, the J call TRBJ2-7; 11 nucleotides match TRBD2. The CDR3 is made up of 16 amino acids. Germline assignment: CDR1 SGHRS and CDR2 YFSETQ. The ends lost 7 bases at V and 2 bases at J; junction bases unmatched: 11. DNA for the CDR3: TGCGCCAGCCCAGGTCCGGGACTAGCGGAACCCTACGAGCAGTACGTC. Protein product: CASPGPGLAEPYEQYV.

This chain uses TRBV6-1 with TRBJ1-5; unclear D gene. Trimming removed 5 bases at V and 3 bases at J, with 11 bases between. The germline gives CDR1 MNHNS, CDR2 SASEGT. The CDR3 is 14 amino acids. The chain's CDR3 is CASSTTGSNQPQHF. As DNA, the CDR3 is TGTGCCAGCAGTACGACGGGTTCCAATCAGCCCCAGCATTTT.

The V gene is TRBV25-1, the J gene TRBJ2-3, with D perhaps matching TRBD2 (6 bases). The CDR3 spans 16 residues. From germline, CDR1 is MGHDK and CDR2 SYGVNS. The germline V and J ends were trimmed by 4 bases and 4 bases, with 18 bases remaining between them. In nucleotides, the CDR3 is TGTGCCAGCAGTGCCCCGACGGGGGTCTTCTCAGATACGCAGTATTTT. As protein: CASSAPTGVFSDTQYF.

V gene TRBV5-4 combines with J gene TRBJ2-7; D is perhaps TRBD1 (6 bases). The germline V gene encodes CDR1 SGHNT and CDR2 YYREEE (reference sequence). This CDR3 is 16 amino acids long. V gave up 4 bases and J gave up 2 bases, with 19 bases separating them. The DNA of the CDR3 is TGTGCCAGCAGCCCCGGGACAACCGGTCCCACCTACGAGCAGTACGTC. This translates into CASSPGTTGPTYEQYV.

This chain uses TRBV7-9 with TRBJ2-1; 10 positions agree with TRBD2. The CDR3 is made up of 16 amino acids. V lost 0 bases, J lost 7 bases, and 6 bases stayed unmatched. Looked up from germline, CDR1 is SEHNR and CDR2 is FQNEAQ (reference sequence). As DNA, the CDR3 is TGTGCCAGCAGCTTAGCGCCGGGACTAGCGTTAAATGAGCAGTTCTTC. This translates into CASSLAPGLALNEQFF.

The chain links TRBV6-6 to TRBJ2-3; no clear D gene. The germline V gene encodes CDR1 MNHNY and CDR2 SVGAGI (reference sequence). V gave up 7 bases and J gave up 2 bases, with 13 bases separating them. This CDR3 is built from 14 residues. Here the CDR3 reads CASKGGTITDTQYF. CDR3 sequence (DNA): TGTGCCAGCAAAGGCGGAACGATCACAGATACGCAGTATTTT.

The chain joins TRBV4-2 to TRBJ2-1; no clear D. The V end was cut by 0 bases, the J end by 4 bases, with 10 bases between. Germline CDR1 is LGHNA and CDR2 is YNFKEQ. This CDR3 has 15 amino acids. In nucleotides, the CDR3 is TGTGCCAGCAGCCAAGAGGCCGTGGGGTACAATGAGCAGTTCTTC. Amino acid sequence: CASSQEAVGYNEQFF.

V gene TRBV5-4 combines with J gene TRBJ2-4; possibly TRBD1 for D (6 bases). The CDR3 is made up of 12 amino acids. From germline, CDR1 is SGHNT and CDR2 YYREEE (reference sequence). V lost 1 base and J 12 bases, leaving 11 bases between the germline ends. CDR3 DNA: TGTGCCAGCAGCTTGCAGGGGAGTGGTCAGTACTTC. Translating gives CASSLQGSGQYF.

This chain joins TRBV15 and TRBJ1-2; the D is unclear. Trimming took off 5 bases at V and 3 bases at J, with 19 bases between the two ends. This CDR3 spans 16 amino acids. The V gene's germline CDR1 is LNHNV and CDR2 YYDKDF (reference sequence). CDR3 nucleotide sequence: TGTGCCACCAGCCCACTCAGGCGTGGGCGGGACTATGGCTACACCTTC. Residues: CATSPLRRGRDYGYTF.

The J gene is TRBJ1-4, the V gene TRBV6-6; TRBD1 matches at 7 bases. The V gene end was trimmed by 6 bases and the J gene end by 6 bases; junction bases not matched to a gene: 10. The germline CDR1 and CDR2 sequences are MNHNY and SVGAGI (reference sequence). There are 15 residues in the CDR3. CDR3 sequence: CASSSGQGVDEKLFF. The CDR3 DNA is TGTGCCAGCAGCTCTGGGCAGGGGGTTGATGAAAAACTGTTTTTT.

V gene TRBV10-3 combines with J gene TRBJ2-1, with D unresolved. The CDR3 extends over 13 amino acids. V shed 7 bases and J shed 4 bases, with 11 bases lying between them. Germline lookup yields CDR1 ENHRY and CDR2 SYGVKD. The CDR3 sequence: CAIMADKYNEQFF. The CDR3 DNA is TGTGCCATCATGGCTGACAAGTACAATGAGCAGTTCTTC.

This clone has just a few counts. The chain links TRBV19 to TRBJ2-7; 7 positions match TRBD1. The CDR3 extends over 12 amino acids. With V trimmed by 7 bases and J by 6 bases, 6 bases remained unmatched. Looked up from germline, CDR1 is LNHDA and CDR2 is SQIVND (reference sequence). CDR3 loop: CASTRSGGEQYF. The CDR3 coding sequence is TGTGCCAGTACCCGGTCAGGGGGCGAGCAGTACTTC.

The genes are TRBV19 and TRBJ2-7; D remains ambiguous. Germline lookup yields CDR1 LNHDA and CDR2 SQIVND (reference sequence). This CDR3 has 12 residues. V was pared by 5 bases and J by 3 bases, with 8 bases between. This chain's CDR3 is CASSAIDYEQYF. The CDR3 nucleotides read TGTGCCAGTAGTGCGATCGACTACGAGCAGTACTTC.

This clone was observed once. The rearrangement links TRBV2 to TRBJ2-5; 14 nucleotides line up with TRBD2. The CDR3 runs to 16 residues. The J segment lost 1 base and the V segment lost 6 bases, leaving 4 bases of the junction unmatched. CDR1 and CDR2 (germline): SNHLY, FYNNEI. This CDR3 is CASSAGLAGGQETQYF. DNA of the CDR3: TGTGCCAGCAGCGCCGGACTAGCGGGAGGCCAAGAGACCCAGTACTTC.

The chain carries TRBV13 and TRBJ2-1, with a possible D match to TRBD2 (5 bases). Germline V gene sequence: CDR1 PRHDT, CDR2 FYEKMQ (reference sequence). V was clipped by 3 bases and J by 6 bases, with 15 bases between them. This CDR3 has 15 residues. This CDR3 is CASSLDLLGGNEQFF. The CDR3 DNA reads as TGTGCCAGCAGCTTGGACTTACTCGGTGGCAATGAGCAGTTCTTC.

This rearrangement joins TRBV7-9 to TRBJ2-1, with TRBD1 as a possible D gene (6 bases). The CDR3 has 13 residues. CDR1 and CDR2 from the germline V gene are SEHNR and FQNEAQ (reference sequence). The V end lost 3 bases, the J end lost 7 bases, and 10 bases lay between the germline ends. The CDR3 reads CASSLDRGNEQFF. In nucleotides, the CDR3 is TGTGCCAGCAGCTTGGATAGGGGGAATGAGCAGTTCTTC.

This clone was seen once. The chain couples TRBV10-2 to TRBJ2-5, with D perhaps matching TRBD1 or TRBD2 (5 bases each). The CDR3 extends over 16 amino acids. Germline assignment: CDR1 WSHSY and CDR2 SAAADI. The V end was cut by 0 bases, the J end by 7 bases, with 18 bases between. DNA of the CDR3: TGCGCCAGCAGTGAGTCGGTGGGACCGGCAAAGGGGACCCAGTACTTC. Its protein product is CASSESVGPAKGTQYF.

This clone has only a few counts. This chain connects TRBV30 to TRBJ2-3; tentatively, D is TRBD2 (6 bases). The CDR3 totals 11 residues. Germline values: CDR1 GTSNPN, CDR2 SVGIG (reference sequence). V was trimmed by 5 bases and J by 6 bases, leaving 9 bases between them. CDR3 bases: TGTGCCTGGGGACTAACCGATACGCAGTATTTT. Translation gives CAWGLTDTQYF.

This clone was seen only a few times. The chain links TRBV7-9 to TRBJ2-2; 8 bases fit TRBD1. The CDR3 length is 15 residues. Germline V CDR1 and CDR2: SEHNR, FQNEAQ (reference sequence). The V gene end was trimmed by 4 bases and the J gene end by 5 bases; junction bases not matched to a gene: 6. For the CDR3, the DNA is TGTGCCAGCAGCTCCTGGACAGGGCGTACCGGGGAGCTGTTTTTT. As protein: CASSSWTGRTGELFF.

V usage is TRBV5-1 and J usage is TRBJ2-5; 13 nucleotides match TRBD2. Germline V gene sequence: CDR1 SGHRS, CDR2 YFSETQ. V lost 4 bases, J lost 4 bases, and 7 bases stayed unmatched. The CDR3 covers 16 residues. CDR3 in amino acids: CASSPGLAGLGETQYF. For the CDR3, the DNA is TGCGCCAGCAGCCCGGGACTAGCGGGATTGGGAGAGACCCAGTACTTC.

This chain connects TRBV19 to TRBJ2-1, with 9 bases fitting TRBD1. V lost 9 bases and J lost 7; bases outside the gene matches: 10. CDR1 and CDR2 (germline): LNHDA, SQIVND (reference sequence). The CDR3 sequence is 14 residues long. The CDR3 here is CASLGTGIKNEQFF. The CDR3 coding sequence is TGTGCCAGCCTTGGGACAGGGATTAAGAATGAGCAGTTCTTC.